The 22 T cell receptor beta chains below come from one sample, sequenced in a study of T-cell reconstitution after alpha-beta-depleted transplantation in children. A TCRbeta library incorporating unique molecular identifiers was prepared. Each CDR3 protein gets one entry after TCRdb re-called the PCR reads with MiXCR. The table lists about 170,000 distinct CDR3 sequences, over 8.5% of them singletons, with roughly 13% in the top ten. The material sequenced was PBMCs, taken before TCRalphabeta/CD19-depleted stem cell transplant. Receptor source: a boy aged 2 to 10 with acute myeloid leukemia, due to receive a stem cell transplant.

This clonotype was detected many times. The chain recombines TRBV20-1 with TRBJ2-7; possibly TRBD1 for D (7 bases). Trimming pared 3 bases from V and 2 bases from J, leaving 20 bases between. The V gene's germline CDR1 is DFQATT and CDR2 SNEGSKA (reference sequence). This CDR3 has 16 amino acids. The CDR3 DNA is TGCAGTGCTAGGCCTGCAGGGGGGAGAGGACCCTACGAGCAGTACTTC. It codes for CSARPAGGRGPYEQYF.

This rearrangement joins TRBV6-1 to TRBJ2-2, with D possibly called TRBD1 or TRBD2 (5 bases each). From germline, CDR1 is MNHNS and CDR2 SASEGT. The CDR3 runs 13 residues. V lost 5 bases and J lost 4, with 8 bases in between. CDR3 sequence: CASSTGGTGELFF. The CDR3 DNA follows: TGTGCCAGCAGTACAGGAGGCACCGGGGAGCTGTTTTTT.

This clonotype was seen ten or more times. The chain recombines TRBV7-8 with TRBJ1-1, with 10 nucleotides matching TRBD1. The CDR3 extends over 16 amino acids. CDR1 is SGHVS, CDR2 FQNEAQ, per germline. Germline trimming cut 4 bases from V and 6 bases from J; bases unmatched to any gene: 11. The CDR3 spells CASSSPRDRGDAEAFF. DNA for the CDR3: TGTGCCAGCAGCTCGCCCCGGGACAGGGGTGACGCTGAAGCTTTCTTT.

This clonotype was counted at least ten times. V usage is TRBV7-9 and J usage is TRBJ2-7, with TRBD1 matching 7 bases. Trimming took 4 bases from V and 3 from J; bases not matched to a gene: 6. CDR1 is SEHNR, CDR2 FQNEAQ, per germline (reference sequence). The CDR3 length is 14 residues. The CDR3 sequence: CASSSRDSYYEQYV. Written as DNA, the CDR3 is TGTGCCAGCAGCTCGAGGGACAGCTACTACGAGCAGTACGTC.

Comments on this clonotype: This clone may be a read error of a much larger clone one base away. V and J are TRBV20-1 and TRBJ2-2; D tentatively reads TRBD1 or TRBD2 (5 bases each). CDR1 is DFQATT, CDR2 SNEGSKA, per germline (reference sequence). The CDR3 contains 16 residues. DNA of the CDR3: TGCTGTGCTAGAGATGCCGGGGCAGGAACAGGCGGGGAGCTGTTTTTT. It yields the protein CCARDAGAGTGGELFF.

This clonotype was detected a few times. The J gene is TRBJ2-1, the V gene TRBV5-1; D is uncertain. Germline loops: CDR1 SGHRS, CDR2 YFSETQ. Trimming left V 0 bases short and J 10 bases short, with 11 bases between. CDR3 length: 13 residues. CDR3 in DNA: TGCGCCAGCAGCTTGGAAACCAGGAACGAGCAGTTCTTC. This sequence encodes CASSLETRNEQFF.

This clonotype was observed many times. The rearrangement links TRBV29-1 to TRBJ2-6; tentative D call: TRBD1 (7 bases). V lost 3 bases to trimming and J lost 1 base, with 13 bases between them. Germline-derived CDR1 and CDR2 are SQVTM and ANQGSEA. The CDR3 is made up of 16 amino acids. The chain's CDR3 is CSVEGPGGSGANVLTF. The CDR3 DNA follows: TGCAGCGTTGAGGGGCCAGGGGGGTCTGGGGCCAACGTCCTGACTTTC.

The sample holds many counts of this clonotype. This chain joins TRBV9 and TRBJ2-1; no clear D gene. The CDR3 sequence is 13 residues long. The V end lost 4 bases, the J end lost 8 bases, and 13 bases lay between the germline ends. Per germline, CDR1 SGDLS and CDR2 YYNGEE. CDR3 DNA: TGTGCCAGCAGCTTCGGGCTGTCTGATGAGCAGTTCTTC. Protein sequence: CASSFGLSDEQFF.

This clonotype was recorded only once. Given a much more abundant clone one base away, this may be a read error. The CDR3 region has the DNA TGTGCCATCAGATGGGCTCCACTCTGGGCCAACCGCGGCAATCAGCCCCAGCATTTT. It is translated as CAIRWAPLWANRGNQPQHF. This rearrangement joins TRBV2 to TRBJ1-5, with D uncertain. With 10 bases removed from V and 2 bases from J, the gap between germline ends came to 30 bases. There are 19 residues in the CDR3. Per the germline V gene, CDR1 is SNHLY and CDR2 is FYNNEI.

This clonotype was found many times. The V gene is TRBV27, the J gene TRBJ1-2; perhaps TRBD1 as D (5 bases). CDR3 size: 15 residues. Per germline, CDR1 MNHEY and CDR2 SMNVEV (reference sequence). Trimming shortened V by 2 bases and J by 4 bases, and 14 bases separated the two germline ends. The CDR3 loop reads CASSLRTPGGYGYTF. DNA of the CDR3: TGTGCCAGCAGTTTACGGACACCCGGAGGCTATGGCTACACCTTC.

This clonotype was seen ten or more times. This chain connects TRBV7-9 to TRBJ1-5, with TRBD1 matching over 9 bases. J was trimmed by 7 bases and V by 5 bases; bases with no gene match: 3. Germline CDR1 is SEHNR and CDR2 is FQNEAQ (reference sequence). The CDR3 is 13 amino acids. The DNA of the CDR3 is TGTGCCAGCAGCCGACAGGGGGGGCAGCCCCAGCATTTT. This sequence encodes CASSRQGGQPQHF.

This clonotype has a count of ten or more. V usage is TRBV28 and J usage is TRBJ2-4; D ambiguous. The CDR3 runs 13 residues. Germline assignment: CDR1 MDHEN and CDR2 SYDVKM. Trimming took off 6 bases at V and 6 bases at J, with 12 bases between the two ends. The CDR3 loop reads CASSPVPPNIQYF. The CDR3 DNA reads TGTGCCAGCAGCCCAGTCCCACCAAACATTCAGTACTTC.

This clonotype has a count of ten or more. The genes are TRBV10-2 and TRBJ1-2; D uncertain. This CDR3 has 15 residues. The germline V gene has CDR1 WSHSY and CDR2 SAAADI. Deletions cut 0 bases from V and 3 bases from J, with 11 bases between. The DNA for the CDR3 is TGCGCCAGCAGTGAGTCCGGAGGCGGGGACTATGGCTACACCTTC. Protein product: CASSESGGGDYGYTF.

This clonotype was recorded many times. The rearrangement links TRBV11-2 to TRBJ2-6; possibly TRBD2 for D (5 bases). Germline V gives CDR1 SGHAT, CDR2 FQNNGV. Trimming left V 5 bases short and J 2 bases short, with 19 bases between. The CDR3 runs to 18 residues. In nucleotides, the CDR3 is TGTGCCAGCAGCCGGGAACGGCTACGTATAGCTGGGGCCAACGTCCTGACTTTC. Encoded protein: CASSRERLRIAGANVLTF.

Ten or more counts support this clonotype. The chain couples TRBV28 to TRBJ1-5, with a tentative D call TRBD1 (6 bases). Per the germline V gene, CDR1 is MDHEN and CDR2 is SYDVKM. Trimming removed 3 bases from V and 1 base from J, with 13 bases in between. This CDR3 comprises 16 residues. Written as DNA, the CDR3 is TGTGCCAGCAGTTTCCCAAGGGGGGGAAGCAATCAGCCCCAGCATTTT. Its protein product is CASSFPRGGSNQPQHF.

This clonotype was recorded many times. V and J are TRBV6-1 and TRBJ2-2; weak D call: TRBD1 (5 bases). V lost 11 bases and J lost 4, with 17 bases in between. This CDR3 is 14 amino acids long. Germline CDR1 MNHNS, CDR2 SASEGT. In DNA, the CDR3 is TGTGCCGCATCAAGGCAGGGTGGCACCGGGGAGCTGTTTTTT. Encoded protein: CAASRQGGTGELFF.

This clonotype was detected ten times or more. The chain is built from TRBV7-9 and TRBJ2-7, with a tentative D call TRBD1 (5 bases). CDR3 length equals 13 residues. V lost 1 base to trimming and J lost 5 bases, with 9 bases between them. The germline V gene encodes CDR1 SEHNR and CDR2 FQNEAQ (reference sequence). The CDR3 reads CASSLGQNDEQYV. The CDR3 bases are TGTGCCAGCAGCTTAGGACAGAATGACGAGCAGTACGTC.

This clonotype was counted ten times or more. The chain couples TRBV20-1 to TRBJ2-7, with D uncertain. Trimming took off 0 bases at V and 3 bases at J, with 9 bases between the two ends. The V gene's germline CDR1 is DFQATT and CDR2 SNEGSKA (reference sequence). The CDR3 has 13 amino acids. The chain's CDR3 is CSAREWDIYEQYF. The CDR3 coding sequence is TGCAGTGCTAGAGAATGGGATATCTACGAGCAGTACTTC.

Ten or more counts support this clonotype. The chain joins TRBV28 to TRBJ1-4; 8 bases agree with TRBD1. The CDR3 sequence is 14 residues long. Germline V CDR1 and CDR2: MDHEN, SYDVKM. Unmatched junction bases numbered 18, after V lost 10 bases and J lost 14 bases. The CDR3 protein is CATHAGGAISGLFF. CDR3 in DNA: TGTGCCACCCATGCAGGGGGCGCGATATCGGGTCTGTTTTTT.

This clonotype was picked up many times. J is TRBJ1-1 and V is TRBV5-1; 9 bases are a match to TRBD1. The ends lost 6 bases at V and 4 bases at J; junction bases unmatched: 7. Germline CDR1 and CDR2: SGHRS and YFSETQ. The CDR3 runs 14 residues. The DNA of the CDR3 is TGCGCCAGCATCTTATCACAGGGGGCCACTGAAGCTTTCTTT. Translating gives CASILSQGATEAFF.

At least ten counts were recorded for this clonotype. The chain carries TRBV7-2 and TRBJ2-1; 9 bases are a match to TRBD2. Germline V gene data show CDR1 as SGHTA and CDR2 as FQGNSA. V gave up 4 bases and J gave up 2 bases; unmatched junction bases: 9. The length of the CDR3 is 17 residues. CDR3 in amino acids: CASSSVLGGRAYNEQFF. In DNA form, the CDR3 reads TGTGCCAGCAGCTCCGTGTTGGGCGGGAGGGCCTACAATGAGCAGTTCTTC.

This clonotype is labeled as medium-sized. In nucleotides, the CDR3 is TGTGCCACCAGTTTATCTGGGGCCAACGTCCTGACTTTC. This gives the protein CATSLSGANVLTF. V usage is TRBV24-1 and J usage is TRBJ2-6, with D uncertain. The CDR3 is 13 amino acids. V was clipped by 6 bases and J by 1 base, with 3 bases between them. The germline V gene encodes CDR1 KGHDR and CDR2 SFDVKD.